The sequence of this TCR beta chain was determined in a study of T-cell reconstitution after alpha-beta-depleted transplantation in children. Molecular barcoding with unique molecular identifiers was used for the TCRbeta library. TCRdb passed the PCR reads through MiXCR, listing each CDR3 protein once. Here the sample spans about 830,000 distinct CDR3 sequences, 15% to 20% being singletons. The ends were cut back, 3 bases at V and 4 bases at J, with 9 bases in the middle. CDR3 length equals 13 residues. This clonotype occurred many times. The chain is built from TRBV12-3 or TRBV12-4 and TRBJ1-2; D possibly corresponds to TRBD1 (5 bases). Sequencing was performed on PBMCs, mostly from graft donor cells, taken 360 days after TCRalphabeta/CD19-depleted stem cell transplant. This clonotype was sampled from a male patient younger than 18 who had a stem cell transplant for acute lymphoblastic leukemia, so the T cells may come from the graft donor. For the CDR3, the DNA is TGTGCCAGCAGTTTTAGGGGCGCCTATGGCTACACCTTC. Translating gives CASSFRGAYGYTF.